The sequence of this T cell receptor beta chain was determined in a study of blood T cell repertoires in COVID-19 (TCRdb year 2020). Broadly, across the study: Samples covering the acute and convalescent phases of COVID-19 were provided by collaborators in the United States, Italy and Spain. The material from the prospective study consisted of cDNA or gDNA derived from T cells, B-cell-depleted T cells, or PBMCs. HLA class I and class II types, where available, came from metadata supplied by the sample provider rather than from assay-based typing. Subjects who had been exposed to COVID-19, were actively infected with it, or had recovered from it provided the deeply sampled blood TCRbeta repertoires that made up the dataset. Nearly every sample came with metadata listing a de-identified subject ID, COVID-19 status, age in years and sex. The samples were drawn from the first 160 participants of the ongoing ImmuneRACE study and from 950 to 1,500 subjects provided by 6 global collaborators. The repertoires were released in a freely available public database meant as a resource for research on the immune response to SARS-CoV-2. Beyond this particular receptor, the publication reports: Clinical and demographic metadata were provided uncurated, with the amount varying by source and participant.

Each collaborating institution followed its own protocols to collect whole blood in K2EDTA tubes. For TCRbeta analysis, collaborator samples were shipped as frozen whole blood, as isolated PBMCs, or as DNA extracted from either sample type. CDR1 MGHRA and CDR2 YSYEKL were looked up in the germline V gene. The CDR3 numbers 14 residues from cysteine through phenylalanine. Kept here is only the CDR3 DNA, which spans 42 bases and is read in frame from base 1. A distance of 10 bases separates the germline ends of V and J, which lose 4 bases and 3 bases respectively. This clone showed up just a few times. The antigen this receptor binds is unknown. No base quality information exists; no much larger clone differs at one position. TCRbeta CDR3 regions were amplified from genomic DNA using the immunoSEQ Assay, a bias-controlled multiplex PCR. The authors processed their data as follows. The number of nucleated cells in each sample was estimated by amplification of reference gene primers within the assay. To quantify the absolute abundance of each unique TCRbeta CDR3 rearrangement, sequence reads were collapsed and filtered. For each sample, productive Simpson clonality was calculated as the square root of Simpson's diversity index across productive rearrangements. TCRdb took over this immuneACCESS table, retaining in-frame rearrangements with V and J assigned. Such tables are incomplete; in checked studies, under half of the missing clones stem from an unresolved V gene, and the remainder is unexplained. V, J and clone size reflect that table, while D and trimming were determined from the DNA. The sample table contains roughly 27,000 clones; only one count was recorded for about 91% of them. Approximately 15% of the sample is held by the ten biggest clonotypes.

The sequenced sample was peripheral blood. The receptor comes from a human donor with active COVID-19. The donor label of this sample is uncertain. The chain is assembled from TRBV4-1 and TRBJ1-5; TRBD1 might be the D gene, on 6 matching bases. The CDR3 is CASSLQGINQPQHF. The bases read TGCGCCAGCAGCCTCCAGGGGATCAATCAGCCCCAGCATTTT.